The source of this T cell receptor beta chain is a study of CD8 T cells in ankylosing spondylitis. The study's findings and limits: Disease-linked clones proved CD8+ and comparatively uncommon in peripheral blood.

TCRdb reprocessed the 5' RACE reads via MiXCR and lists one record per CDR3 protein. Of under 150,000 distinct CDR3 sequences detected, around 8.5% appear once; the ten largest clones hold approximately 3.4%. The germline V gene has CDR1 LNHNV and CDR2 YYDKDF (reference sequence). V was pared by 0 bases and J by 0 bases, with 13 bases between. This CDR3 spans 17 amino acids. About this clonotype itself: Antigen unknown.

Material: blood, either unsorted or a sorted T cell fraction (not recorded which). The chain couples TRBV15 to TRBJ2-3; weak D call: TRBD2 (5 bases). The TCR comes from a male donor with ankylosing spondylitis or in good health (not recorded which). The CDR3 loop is CATSRDHRGLSTDTQYF. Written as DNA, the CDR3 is TGTGCCACCAGCAGAGATCATCGGGGTTTGAGCACAGATACGCAGTATTTT.